Below, 4 T cell receptor beta chains from the same sample are listed, as sequenced in a study of cytomegalovirus exposure and HLA in healthy donors (dated by TCRdb to 2016 to 2017). The library was built by means of the immunoSEQ multiplex PCR assay. For the multiplex PCR, a mixture combining 60 forward primers for TCR Vbeta segments and 13 reverse primers for TCR Jbeta segments was used. Drawn from immuneACCESS, this table holds only the in-frame rearrangements with V and J called that TCRdb kept. Clones are partly lost; checked studies trace under half to an unresolved V gene and leave the rest unexplained. This sample is represented by under 250,000 clones; around 85% of them were singletons. The ten largest account for 1.3% of the sample. The sequenced sample was PBMCs. These receptors were obtained from a human donor in good health.

The chain is built from TRBV2 and TRBJ1-2, with D unclear. V lost 5 bases and J lost 10, with 11 bases in between. The CDR3 sequence is 11 residues long. The germline V gene encodes CDR1 SNHLY and CDR2 FYNNEI. The CDR3 region is CASSTRQDYTF. Here the CDR3 DNA reads TGTGCCAGCAGTACCCGACAAGACTACACCTTC.

The table lists this clone with a few counts. The chain couples TRBV27 to TRBJ2-2, with TRBD2 matching 10 bases. CDR3 length: 15 residues. CDR1 is MNHEY, CDR2 SMNVEV, per germline (reference sequence). J lost 6 bases, V lost 7 bases, and 8 bases had no gene match. The CDR3 nucleotides are TGTGCCAGCATGGAGCGGGAGGGGTGGCCCGGGGAGCTGTTTTTT. It translates to CASMEREGWPGELFF.

The chain uses TRBV6-5 and TRBJ2-7, with a tentative D call TRBD2 (5 bases). Trimming took 8 bases from V and 1 from J, leaving 18 bases between them. This CDR3 region has 15 residues. Germline CDR1 reads MNHEY; CDR2 reads SVGAGI. In DNA, the CDR3 is TGTGCCAGCGGTTCTACGGAGCGGACTTCCTACGAGCAGTACTTC. Translating it yields CASGSTERTSYEQYF.

This chain connects TRBV29-1 to TRBJ2-1; no clear D gene. Germline loops: CDR1 SQVTM, CDR2 ANQGSEA. The V gene lost 7 bases and the J gene lost 7 bases, with 14 bases spanning the gap. This CDR3 has 12 residues. CDR3: CSAHHTGNEQFF. CDR3 DNA: TGCAGCGCTCACCACACCGGGAATGAGCAGTTCTTC.